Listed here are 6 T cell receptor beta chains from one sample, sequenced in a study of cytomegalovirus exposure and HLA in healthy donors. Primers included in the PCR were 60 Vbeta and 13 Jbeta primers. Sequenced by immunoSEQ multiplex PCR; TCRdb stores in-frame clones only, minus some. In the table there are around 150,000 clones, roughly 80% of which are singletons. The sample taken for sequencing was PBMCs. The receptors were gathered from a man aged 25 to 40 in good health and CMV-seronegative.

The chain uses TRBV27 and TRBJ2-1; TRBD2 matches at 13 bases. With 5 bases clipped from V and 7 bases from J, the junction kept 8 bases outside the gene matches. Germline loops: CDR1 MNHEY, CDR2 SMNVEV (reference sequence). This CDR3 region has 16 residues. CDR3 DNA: TGTGCCAGCAGTACCAGGACTAGCGGGAGAGCGAATGAGCAGTTCTTC. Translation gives CASSTRTSGRANEQFF.

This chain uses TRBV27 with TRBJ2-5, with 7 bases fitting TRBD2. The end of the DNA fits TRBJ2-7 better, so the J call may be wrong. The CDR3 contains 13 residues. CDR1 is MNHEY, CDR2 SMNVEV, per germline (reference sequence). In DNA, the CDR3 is TGTGCCAGCAGTTTAAGGGAGGGCTACGAGCAGTACTTC. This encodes CASSLREGYEQYF.

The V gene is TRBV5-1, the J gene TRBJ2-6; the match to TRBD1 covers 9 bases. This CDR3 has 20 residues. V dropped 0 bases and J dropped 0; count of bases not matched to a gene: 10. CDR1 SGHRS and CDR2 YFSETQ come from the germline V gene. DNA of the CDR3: TGCGCCAGCAGCTTGGCGACCGGGACAGGGATTTCCTCTGGGGCCAACGTCCTGACTTTC. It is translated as CASSLATGTGISSGANVLTF.

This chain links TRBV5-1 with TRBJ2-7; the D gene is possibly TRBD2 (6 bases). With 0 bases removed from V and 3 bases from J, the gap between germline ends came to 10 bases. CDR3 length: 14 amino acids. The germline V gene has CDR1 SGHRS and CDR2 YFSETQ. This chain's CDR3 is CASSLVGGLYEQYF. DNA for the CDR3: TGCGCCAGCAGCTTGGTGGGGGGTCTCTACGAGCAGTACTTC.

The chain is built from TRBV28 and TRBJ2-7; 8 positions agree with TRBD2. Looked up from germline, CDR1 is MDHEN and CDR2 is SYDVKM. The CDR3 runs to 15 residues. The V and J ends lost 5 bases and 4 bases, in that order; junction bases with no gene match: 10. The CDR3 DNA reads TGTGCCAGCAGTGGATTCGGGGGGGGCGGTTACGAGCAGTACTTC. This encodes CASSGFGGGGYEQYF. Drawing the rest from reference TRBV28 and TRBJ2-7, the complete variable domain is DVKVTQSSRYLVKRTGEKVFLECVQDMDHENMFWYRQDPGLGLRLIYFSYDVKMKEKGDIPEGYSVSREKKERFSLILESASTNQTSMYLCASSGFGGGGYEQYFGPGTRLTVT.

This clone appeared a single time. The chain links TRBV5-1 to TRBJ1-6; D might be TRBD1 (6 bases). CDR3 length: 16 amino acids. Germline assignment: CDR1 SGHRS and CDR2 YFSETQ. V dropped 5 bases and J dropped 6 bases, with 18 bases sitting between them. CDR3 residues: CASSENPGVRNSPLHF. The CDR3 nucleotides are TGCGCCAGCAGTGAGAATCCAGGGGTTCGTAATTCACCCCTCCACTTT. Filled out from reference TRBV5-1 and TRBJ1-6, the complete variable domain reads KAGVTQTPRYLIKTRGQQVTLSCSPISGHRSVSWYQQTPGQGLQFLFEYFSETQRNKGNFPGRFSGRQFSNSRSEMNVSTLELGDSALYLCASSENPGVRNSPLHFGNGTRLTVT.